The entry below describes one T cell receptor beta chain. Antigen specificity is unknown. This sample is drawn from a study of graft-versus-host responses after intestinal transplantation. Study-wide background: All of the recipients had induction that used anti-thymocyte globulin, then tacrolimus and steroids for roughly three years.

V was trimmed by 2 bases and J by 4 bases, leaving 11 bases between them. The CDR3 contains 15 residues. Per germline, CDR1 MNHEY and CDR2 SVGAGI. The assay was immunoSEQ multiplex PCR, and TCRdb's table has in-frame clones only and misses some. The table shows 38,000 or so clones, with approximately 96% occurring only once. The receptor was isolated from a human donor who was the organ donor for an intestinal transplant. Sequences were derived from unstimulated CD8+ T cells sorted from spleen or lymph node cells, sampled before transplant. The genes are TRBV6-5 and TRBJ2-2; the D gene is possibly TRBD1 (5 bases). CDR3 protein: CASSYVGAGTGELFF. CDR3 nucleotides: TGTGCCAGCAGTTACGTAGGGGCAGGCACCGGGGAGCTGTTTTTT.